This paragraph reports one T cell receptor (beta chain). Its antigen remains unidentified. This specimen comes from a study of Ad26.COV2.S vaccination and SARS-CoV-2 variants. Study information: The study gave Ad26.COV2.S intramuscularly, once or twice 56 days apart. Findings of the study overall: Analytic work on TCR breadth and depth might have understated the full extent of total T cell responses.

This CDR3 has 13 residues. Germline values: CDR1 SNHLY, CDR2 FYNNEI. With 4 bases removed from V and 4 bases from J, the gap between germline ends came to 10 bases. Sequencing used immunoSEQ multiplex PCR; TCRdb keeps in-frame clones, though not all of them. Here the sample spans over 400,000 clones, 90% being singletons. The treatment here: some 20 received Ad26.COV2.S at low or high dose, single or two shots; 5 received placebo; per-sample allocation not given. Specimens were obtained on day 63 following the first vaccine or placebo injection. Ad26 vector vaccine expressed Wuhan-strain SARS-CoV-2 spike.

This specimen was peripheral blood, taken in a trial of Ad26.COV2.S vaccine versus placebo. The receptor's source is a person between 18 and 65 years old who received the Ad26.COV2.S COVID-19 vaccine or a placebo. The gene calls are TRBV2 and TRBJ2-5; a weak D match, TRBD2 (5 bases). DNA of the CDR3: TGTGCCAGCAGTGTAGGTAGCGTAGAGACCCAGTACTTC. Its translation: CASSVGSVETQYF. Filled out from reference TRBV2 and TRBJ2-5, the complete variable domain reads EPEVTQTPSHQVTQMGQEVILRCVPISNHLYFYWYRQILGQKVEFLVSFYNNEISEKSEIFDDQFSVERPDGSNFTLKIRSTKLEDSAMYFCASSVGSVETQYFGPGTRLLVL.